One TCR beta chain is described in this entry. What this receptor recognizes is not known. Base qualities are not provided; no much larger clone lies one nucleotide away. TCRbeta CDR3 regions were amplified from genomic DNA using the immunoSEQ Assay, a bias-controlled multiplex PCR. In the authors' own workflow: Within the assay, amplification of reference gene primers was used to estimate how many nucleated cells each sample contained. Sequence reads were collapsed and filtered to measure the absolute abundance of every unique TCRbeta CDR3 rearrangement. For each sample, productive Simpson clonality was calculated as the square root of Simpson's diversity index across productive rearrangements. Entries here come from immuneACCESS through TCRdb and include only in-frame sequences with V and J called. Some clones fail to appear in such tables; in the studies checked, an unresolved V gene covers under half of the shortfall, and the cause of the remainder is unknown. V and J calls and clone size are given by that table; D and trimming were obtained from the DNA. This sample comprises 300,000 or so clones, roughly 91% of them detected only once. 1% of the sample is taken by the ten largest.

The record originates from a study of blood T cell repertoires in COVID-19 (dated by TCRdb to about 2020). Broadly, across the study: The collaborator samples originated in the United States, Italy and Spain and spanned the acute and convalescent phases of COVID-19. The material from the prospective study consisted of cDNA or gDNA derived from T cells, B-cell-depleted T cells, or PBMCs. The dataset comprised deeply sampled blood TCRbeta repertoires from subjects exposed to, actively infected with, or recovered from COVID-19. The repertoires were released in a freely available public database intended as a resource for research on the immune response to SARS-CoV-2. Samples came from the ongoing ImmuneRACE study (first 160 participants) plus 1,254 subjects from 6 global collaborators. Nearly every sample came with metadata listing a de-identified subject ID, COVID-19 status, age in years and sex. Where available, HLA class I and class II types were taken from metadata supplied by the sample provider and were not determined by assay-based typing. Overall study results and their limits: Clinical and demographic metadata were provided uncurated, with the amount varying by source and participant.

Each collaborating institution followed its own protocols to collect whole blood in K2EDTA tubes. For TCRbeta analysis, collaborator samples were shipped as frozen whole blood, as isolated PBMCs, or as DNA extracted from either sample type. In the germline V gene, CDR1 corresponds to MGHRA and CDR2 to YSYEKL. Trimming accounts for 0 bases at V and 2 bases at J, while the number of junction bases matched to no gene is 7. Taken from cysteine to phenylalanine, the CDR3 has 17 residues. Just the 51-base CDR3 DNA is kept, in frame starting at base 1. The chain links TRBV4-1 with TRBJ1-5, with 7 central nucleotides matching TRBD1. The sequence was collected from a man aged 50 to 59 with active or convalescent COVID-19. The sequenced sample consisted of peripheral blood. The CDR3 has the sequence CASSQDPGQGGNQPQHF. The sequence in DNA is TGCGCCAGCAGCCAAGATCCGGGGCAGGGGGGCAATCAGCCCCAGCATTTT.